The subject of this entry is one T cell receptor (beta chain). The antigen it binds to is not known. Base qualities are not at hand, and no much larger clone is one base apart. TCRbeta CDR3 regions were sequenced with the immunoSEQ Assay. After extraction, genomic DNA underwent amplification by bias-controlled multiplex PCR, followed by high-throughput sequencing. As for the original processing: To quantify the absolute abundance of each unique TCRbeta CDR3 region, sequences were collapsed and filtered. T cell fraction was estimated by normalization of TCRbeta template counts to usable DNA, with usable DNA being measured through amplification of reference genes present in all nucleated cells. Repertoire TCRs were annotated as SARS-CoV-2-specific by exact matching of V gene, CDR3 amino acid sequence and J gene to a known reactive TCR set. The reference SARS-CoV-2 TCR set was derived from MIRA and filtered for enrichment in COVID-19-positive ImmuneCODE repertoires, a step that removed public or cross-reactive TCRs. Using the MIRA antigens, annotated TCRs were further analysed by specific ORF or by position within an ORF. Breadth was defined as annotated unique rearrangements over total unique productive rearrangements; depth was the summed frequency of those rearrangements. TCR breadth was compared between groups using two-sided Wilcoxon rank-sum tests. The table comes from immuneACCESS by way of TCRdb, which keeps in-frame sequences with V and J called. Part of the clones is missing from these tables; in studies checked, under half for an unresolved V gene and the rest for unknown reasons. Clone size and V and J calls were adopted from that table, with D and trimming inferred from the DNA. The sample table lists roughly 510,000 clones, around 85% of them with a count of one. 9.5% to 15% of the sample is in the top ten clones.

This sample was included in a study of Ad26.COV2.S vaccination and SARS-CoV-2 variants (dated by TCRdb to the early 2020s). About the investigation overall: Donors in the vaccine arm were drawn from COV1001, a multicentre, randomized, double-blind, placebo-controlled phase I-IIa trial testing Ad26.COV2.S in healthy adults. Sequencing of the TCRbeta repertoire served to evaluate the specificity and breadth of SARS-CoV-2-reactive T cell receptors following Ad26.COV2.S vaccination. Investigators did not know the trial group allocation while performing experiments and assessing outcomes. Participants in the trial were split at random into five groups of five each, receiving low-dose or high-dose Ad26.COV2.S once or twice, or else placebo on both occasions. Ad26.COV2.S was administered intramuscularly at a dose of 5x10^10 or 1x10^11 viral particles, either as one shot or as two shots given 56 days apart. The TCR-sequenced set comprised about 30 samples: some 20 Ad26.COV2.S vaccine recipients, 5 placebo recipients and 8 SARS-CoV-2 convalescent individuals.

On the study overall, not on this receptor specifically: According to the authors, total T cell responses may have been underestimated by the TCR breadth and depth analyses. Comparing responses between vaccine doses or regimens was not something the study was powered to do. Substantial breadth of spike-specific CD8+ and CD4+ T cell responses was reported after vaccination. Comparable non-spike TCR breadth was observed between vaccine and placebo recipients, consistent with only spike being contained in the vaccine. Compared with placebo recipients, Ad26.COV2.S recipients showed higher spike-specific TCR breadth (P = 0.0014).

The treatment or condition label corresponds to: some 20 received Ad26.COV2.S at low or high dose, single or two shots; roughly five received placebo; per-sample allocation not given. For vaccine and placebo recipients, repertoires were sequenced using samples collected on day 63 after the first injection. In Cohort 1b, 25 adults aged 18-55 years were enrolled at a single site in Boston, USA, between 29 July and 7 August 2020. As a vaccine, Ad26.COV2.S was a replication-incompetent adenovirus type 26 vector that expressed a prefusion-stabilized SARS-CoV-2 spike protein derived from the original Wuhan strain. The CDR3 spans 14 residues, from the cysteine through the phenylalanine. The retained sequence is limited to the CDR3, 42 bases, with the frame set at the first base. CDR1 and CDR2 (SQVTM, ANQGSEA) derive from the germline V gene. V lost 4 bases and J lost 4 bases, and the count of bases not matched to a germline gene is 5.

This TCR was recovered from a person between 18 and 60 years old who received the Ad26.COV2.S COVID-19 vaccine or a placebo. The chain uses TRBV29-1 and TRBJ2-1, with TRBD2 identical over 9 junction bases. The sample here was peripheral blood, taken in a trial of Ad26.COV2.S vaccine versus placebo. CDR3 reads: CSVASLAGYNEQFF. The DNA reads TGCAGCGTTGCTTCCCTAGCGGGATACAATGAGCAGTTCTTC.